These 18 T cell receptor beta chains came from one sample sequenced in a study of regulatory T cells in long-lasting Graves disease. The time point was: persistent/refractory GD, antithyroid drugs over 5 years with positive TRAb. The TCR library used RNA extracted from PBMCs. Investigators prepared the TCR beta libraries by applying iRepertoire HTBI primers and Arm-PCR of CDR3 regions. TCRdb fed the multiplex PCR reads into MiXCR, producing one record per CDR3 protein. The table has about 470,000 distinct CDR3 sequences, less than 25% seen once. The material was peripheral blood mononuclear cells (PBMCs), obtained when the disease was refractory, from a patient treated with antithyroid drugs. These receptors were obtained from a female donor with Graves disease.

The table lists this clonotype with many counts. V gene TRBV28 combines with J gene TRBJ2-3, with D possibly being TRBD1 or TRBD2 (5 bases each). V was shortened by 6 bases and J by 3 bases, with 19 bases between the two germline ends. Germline assignment: CDR1 MDHEN and CDR2 SYDVKM. CDR3 length: 16 amino acids. CDR3 sequence: CASSPDWGLRTDTQYF. The CDR3 nucleotides are TGTGCCAGCAGCCCGGACTGGGGCTTGAGGACAGATACGCAGTATTTT.

The CDR3 here is CASSLPQGSETQYF. Here the CDR3 DNA reads TGTGCCAGCAGCTTACCTCAGGGTTCGGAGACCCAGTACTTC. The rearrangement joins TRBV7-9 to TRBJ2-5; TRBD1 might be the D (5 bases). CDR3 size: 14 residues. V was pared by 2 bases and J by 5 bases, with 12 bases between. Germline-derived CDR1 and CDR2 are SEHNR and FQNEAQ (reference sequence).

This chain joins TRBV27 and TRBJ2-7; TRBD2 agrees at 9 bases. V lost 5 bases, J lost 7 bases, and 12 bases stayed unmatched. The CDR3 extends over 15 amino acids. Germline values: CDR1 MNHEY, CDR2 SMNVEV (reference sequence). CDR3: CASSLSGSRGGEQYF. CDR3 DNA sequence: TGTGCCAGCAGTCTTAGCGGGAGTCGCGGGGGGGAGCAGTACTTC.

Ten or more counts support this clonotype. V usage is TRBV2 and J usage is TRBJ2-2, with D unresolved. CDR3 size: 14 residues. V lost 4 bases and J 1 base, leaving 7 bases between the germline ends. Germline CDR1 reads SNHLY; CDR2 reads FYNNEI. Here the CDR3 reads CASSVLWNTGELFF. Here the CDR3 DNA reads TGTGCCAGCAGTGTTTTGTGGAACACCGGGGAGCTGTTTTTT.

The DNA for the CDR3 is TGTGCCAGCAACCGGGGGGGACCGGGGGTCAACGAGCAGTACTTC. The encoded protein is CASNRGGPGVNEQYF. The chain combines TRBV12-3 or TRBV12-4 with TRBJ2-7, with 8 positions matching TRBD2. With 7 bases clipped from V and 5 bases from J, the junction kept 13 bases outside the gene matches. CDR3 length: 15 amino acids.

The chain couples TRBV12-3 or TRBV12-4 to TRBJ2-6, with D possibly TRBD1 on 5 matching bases. Trimming removed 6 bases from V and 0 bases from J, with 15 bases in between. There are 17 residues in the CDR3. In DNA, the CDR3 is TGTGCCAGCAGCCCCAGGGTTATCCTCTCTGGGGCCAACGTCCTGACTTTC. It translates to CASSPRVILSGANVLTF.

This clonotype was counted many times. The V and J genes are TRBV29-1 and TRBJ2-5; 10 positions agree with TRBD1. The CDR3 runs 17 residues. J was trimmed by 5 bases and V by 4 bases; bases with no gene match: 16. Germline V gene data show CDR1 as SQVTM and CDR2 as ANQGSEA. The CDR3 sequence: CSVVTRPGQGRGETQYF. The CDR3 coding sequence is TGCAGCGTTGTTACCAGACCGGGACAGGGGCGTGGGGAGACCCAGTACTTC.

This clonotype was seen only once. The chain combines TRBV30 with TRBJ1-2; no clear D gene. V shed 0 bases and J shed 0 bases, with 11 bases lying between them. Germline V gives CDR1 GTSNPN, CDR2 SVGIG (reference sequence). The CDR3 contains 15 residues. The CDR3 reads CAWSVGRLSNYGYTF. The CDR3 DNA sequence: TGTGCCTGGAGTGTAGGACGGTTATCTAACTATGGCTACACCTTC.

The J gene is TRBJ2-2, the V gene TRBV6-2 or TRBV6-3; 12 bases map to TRBD2. This CDR3 region has 16 residues. CDR1 is MNHEY, CDR2 SVGEGT, per germline. The J segment lost 3 bases and the V segment lost 9 bases, leaving 8 bases of the junction unmatched. Here the CDR3 reads CASRALAGGDTGELFF. The CDR3 DNA reads TGTGCCAGTAGAGCACTAGCGGGAGGAGACACCGGGGAGCTGTTTTTT.

This clonotype came up many times. The V call is TRBV12-3 or TRBV12-4, the J call TRBJ1-1, with TRBD1 as a possible D gene (5 bases). V was shortened by 8 bases and J by 0 bases, with 10 bases between the two germline ends. The CDR3 is made up of 13 amino acids. CDR3 region: CASRGRVNTEAFF. The CDR3 bases are TGTGCCAGCCGGGGGAGGGTGAACACTGAAGCTTTCTTT.

The V call is TRBV6-2 or TRBV6-3, the J call TRBJ2-4, with no clear D. The CDR3 spans 12 residues. V was clipped by 2 bases and J by 6 bases, with 5 bases between them. Germline values: CDR1 MNHEY, CDR2 SVGEGT. In DNA form, the CDR3 reads TGTGCCAGCAGTTACGTGGGAAACATTCAGTACTTC. Its protein product is CASSYVGNIQYF.

There are many counts of this clonotype. CDR3 sequence reads: CASSSAGRNTEAFF. DNA for the CDR3: TGTGCCAGCAGCTCGGCGGGACGGAACACTGAAGCTTTCTTT. This chain joins TRBV7-9 and TRBJ1-1, with D tentatively TRBD1 (5 bases). The V end lost 4 bases, the J end lost 1 base, and 10 bases lay between the germline ends. From germline, CDR1 is SEHNR and CDR2 FQNEAQ (reference sequence). This CDR3 region has 14 residues.

This clonotype was counted ten times or more. This rearrangement joins TRBV12-3 or TRBV12-4 to TRBJ1-2, with D maybe TRBD1 (5 bases). The CDR3 length is 14 residues. V was pared by 5 bases and J by 3 bases, with 13 bases between. CDR3 coding DNA: TGTGCCAGCAGTCGCGGGACCGCAGACTATGGCTACACCTTC. Its protein is CASSRGTADYGYTF.

This clonotype was counted a few times. The rearrangement links TRBV15 to TRBJ2-5; a weak D match, TRBD1 (5 bases). V gave up 5 bases and J gave up 5 bases, with 15 bases separating them. Germline CDR1 LNHNV, CDR2 YYDKDF (reference sequence). The CDR3 is 14 amino acids. The CDR3 reads CATSLQVGAETQYF. CDR3 DNA: TGTGCCACCAGCTTACAGGTTGGAGCGGAGACCCAGTACTTC. Drawing the rest from reference TRBV15 and TRBJ2-5, the complete variable domain is DAMVIQNPRYQVTQFGKPVTLSCSQTLNHNVMYWYQQKSSQAPKLLFHYYDKDFNNEADTPDNFQSRRPNTSFCFLDIRSPGLGDTAMYLCATSLQVGAETQYFGPGTRLLVL.

V usage is TRBV6-1 and J usage is TRBJ1-5; no firm D call. CDR3 length equals 14 residues. V was shortened by 2 bases and J by 2 bases, with 7 bases between the two germline ends. Per the germline V gene, CDR1 is MNHNS and CDR2 is SASEGT. The DNA for the CDR3 is TGTGCCAGCAGTGAAATGAGGGGCAATCAGCCCCAGCATTTT. It codes for CASSEMRGNQPQHF.

This clonotype was seen ten or more times. The genes are TRBV30 and TRBJ1-1, with 9 bases that match TRBD1. Trimming took 0 bases from V and 0 from J; bases not matched to a gene: 8. The CDR3 sequence is 17 residues long. Per the germline V gene, CDR1 is GTSNPN and CDR2 is SVGIG (reference sequence). As DNA, the CDR3 is TGTGCCTGGAGTGTACTCTCGGGACAGGGTGTGAACACTGAAGCTTTCTTT. It is translated as CAWSVLSGQGVNTEAFF.

This clonotype was observed many times. The chain has TRBV28 and TRBJ1-2; 8 bases match TRBD1. This CDR3 spans 17 amino acids. Germline lookup yields CDR1 MDHEN and CDR2 SYDVKM. J gave up 6 bases and V 8 bases, and 20 bases lay outside the gene matches. The CDR3 reads CASSNPGGTGLGDGYTF. Here the CDR3 DNA reads TGTGCCAGCTCAAATCCTGGGGGGACAGGCCTTGGGGATGGCTACACCTTC.

This clonotype occurred once. This clone may be a read error of a much larger clone one base away. The genes are TRBV2 and TRBJ2-7; D is undetermined. Germline CDR1 is SNHLY and CDR2 is FYNNEI. With 7 bases removed from V and 3 bases from J, the gap between germline ends came to 7 bases. The CDR3 has 11 residues. This chain's CDR3 is CASMAIYEQYF. The CDR3 DNA is TGTGCCAGCATGGCAATCTACGAGCAGTACTTC.